This section outlines one TCR beta chain sequence together with its context. A much larger clone sits a single nucleotide away, making a read error possible. The sample originates from a study of molecular identifiers for immune sequencing clone quantification. Across the whole study: In the replicates, RNA derived from roughly 20,000 or 100,000 naive CD8 cells was divided into five parts, and four were sequenced.

Germline V CDR1 and CDR2: SEHNR, FQNEAQ (reference sequence). Trimming cost V 5 bases and J 4 bases, with 22 bases left between them. The CDR3 has 17 amino acids. The use of previously described methods and listed TCR primers produced the bulk TCR libraries. TCRdb redid the calling of the PCR reads with MiXCR, one entry per CDR3 protein. This table has approximately 630,000 distinct CDR3 sequences, about 25% appearing once. This clonotype originated in a human donor in good health. Some libraries in this study had Jurkat cell RNA spiked in. V usage is TRBV7-9 and J usage is TRBJ2-3, with D perhaps matching TRBD2 (6 bases). The sequencing input was naive CD8+ T cells from blood, with Jurkat cell RNA spiked in. As for subset: FACS-sorted CD8+CD4-CCR7+CD45RA+ naive T cells. The DNA of the CDR3 is TGTGCCAGCAGCCCCCGGACGGGGGAAGATGAGGCAGATACGCAGTATTTT. Amino acid sequence: CASSPRTGEDEADTQYF.